This T cell receptor (beta chain) was found in a study of a mutant IDH1 vaccine in newly diagnosed glioma. Whole-study context: Treated patients had a mean age of 40.4 years and a sex split that was roughly 60% male and about 40% female. Patients got radiotherapy, temozolomide, or both beforehand, and most got both.

Indicated time point: week 35, safety follow-up. Doses consisted of 300 ug of mutant IDH1 20-mer peptide each, paired with topical imiquimod. Details on this clone: Its antigen is as yet unknown.

Measured with immunoSEQ multiplex PCR; TCRdb has only the in-frame clones, and not every one. The sample gives approximately 50,000 clones, 76% of which show up once; 9% to 15% is in the top ten. Whole-study findings and limits: The study observed vaccine-induced immune responses in roughly 93% of patients.

The CDR3 has 16 amino acids. Trimming took off 3 bases at V and 4 bases at J, with 15 bases between the two ends. Germline CDR1 reads MDHEN; CDR2 reads SYDVKM. The source was PBMCs, collected from a glioma patient whose treatment included an IDH1 peptide vaccine. The receptor was derived from a man aged 35 to 55 with glioma. The gene calls are TRBV28 and TRBJ1-4; D gene unclear. The CDR3 coding sequence is TGTGCCAGCAGTTTTGGTGTGGGGTCGAGTAATGAAAAACTGTTTTTT. Its protein is CASSFGVGSSNEKLFF.